The rows below give T cell receptor beta chains drawn from one sample of a study of blood T cells in healthy people across ages. TCRdb reprocessed the 5' RACE reads with MiXCR, giving one entry per CDR3 protein. Of over 1,500,000 distinct CDR3 sequences in the sample, about two fifths were seen once. The sample was blood. The receptors were gathered from a human donor in good health. Both conserved end residues are part of each CDR3. D genes are given only for firm matches. Clone size is not always given. Where it is, it says once, few, many or a class for expanded clones.

clone size: few; J gene: TRBJ1-2; D gene: TRBD1; V gene: TRBV7-6; CDR3 protein: CASSTGTEPMTRYTF; CDR3 DNA: TGTGCCAGCAGCACCGGGACAGAACCTATGACACGCTACACCTTC
clone size: once; J gene: TRBJ2-7; D gene: NA; V gene: TRBV28; CDR3 protein: CATANSGNQNEQYF; CDR3 DNA: TGTGCCACCGCCAATAGCGGAAACCAGAATGAGCAGTACTTC
clone size: NA; J gene: TRBJ2-7; D gene: NA; V gene: TRBV6-6; CDR3 protein: CASSLMLEIGYEQYF; CDR3 DNA: TGTGCCAGCAGTCTAATGCTGGAAATAGGCTACGAGCAGTACTTC
clone size: NA; J gene: TRBJ2-4; D gene: NA; V gene: TRBV20-1; CDR3 protein: CSAVQVINEQYF; CDR3 DNA: TGCAGTGCTGTACAGGTCATCAATGAGCAGTACTTC
clone size: NA; J gene: TRBJ1-6; D gene: NA; V gene: TRBV7-8; CDR3 protein: CASSLARVSGRSPLHF; CDR3 DNA: TGTGCCAGCAGCTTAGCTCGAGTCTCAGGGCGTTCACCCCTCCACTTT
clone size: NA; J gene: TRBJ2-1; D gene: TRBD2; V gene: TRBV3-1; CDR3 protein: CASSPLVAGGNNEQFF; CDR3 DNA: TGTGCCAGCAGCCCCCTGGTGGCGGGGGGAAACAATGAGCAGTTCTTC
clone size: few; J gene: TRBJ2-7; D gene: NA; V gene: TRBV5-1; CDR3 protein: CASSLDTVVTGYEQYF; CDR3 DNA: TGCGCCAGCAGCTTGGATACGGTCGTGACGGGGTACGAGCAGTACTTC
clone size: NA; J gene: TRBJ1-2; D gene: NA; V gene: TRBV20-1; CDR3 protein: CSARTAFSTNYGYTF; CDR3 DNA: TGCAGTGCTAGAACAGCGTTCTCCACTAACTATGGCTACACCTTC
clone size: NA; J gene: TRBJ2-3; D gene: NA; V gene: TRBV7-9; CDR3 protein: CASSPRTVGTQYF; CDR3 DNA: TGTGCCAGCAGCCCCCGAACAGTTGGTACGCAGTATTTT
clone size: NA; J gene: TRBJ1-2; D gene: TRBD1; V gene: TRBV7-2; CDR3 protein: CASSDPGQGPYGYTF; CDR3 DNA: TGTGCCAGCAGCGATCCGGGACAGGGACCCTATGGCTACACCTTC
clone size: NA; J gene: TRBJ2-2; D gene: TRBD2; V gene: TRBV4-1; CDR3 protein: CASSRRAGGTGELFF; CDR3 DNA: TGCGCCAGCAGCCGGCGAGCGGGGGGGACCGGGGAGCTGTTTTTT
clone size: NA; J gene: TRBJ2-7; D gene: NA; V gene: TRBV15; CDR3 protein: CATSRDGEGRHEQYF; CDR3 DNA: TGTGCCACCAGCAGAGATGGCGAGGGGCGACACGAGCAGTACTTC
clone size: NA; J gene: TRBJ2-5; D gene: NA; V gene: TRBV7-8; CDR3 protein: CASSLVSATQYF; CDR3 DNA: TGTGCCAGCAGCTTAGTGTCTGCGACCCAGTACTTC
clone size: NA; J gene: TRBJ2-1; D gene: TRBD1; V gene: TRBV6-1; CDR3 protein: CASSLGLTTGGSEQFF; CDR3 DNA: TGTGCCAGCAGCCTGGGCCTCACAACAGGGGGCAGTGAGCAGTTCTTC
clone size: few; J gene: TRBJ1-1; D gene: NA; V gene: TRBV7-2; CDR3 protein: CASSLVARTEAFF; CDR3 DNA: TGTGCCAGCAGCTTAGTGGCCCGGACTGAAGCTTTCTTT
clone size: NA; J gene: TRBJ2-5; D gene: NA; V gene: TRBV6-2/TRBV6-3; CDR3 protein: CASSYSPRAQYF; CDR3 DNA: TGTGCCAGCAGTTACTCGCCCCGAGCCCAGTACTTC
clone size: few; J gene: TRBJ1-1; D gene: NA; V gene: TRBV5-1; CDR3 protein: CASSSRDGRGTEAFF; CDR3 DNA: TGCGCCAGCAGCTCCCGGGACGGAAGGGGCACTGAAGCTTTCTTT
clone size: NA; J gene: TRBJ2-7; D gene: NA; V gene: TRBV7-6; CDR3 protein: CASSLVSEQNEQYF; CDR3 DNA: TGTGCCAGCAGCTTAGTCTCTGAACAGAACGAGCAGTACTTC
clone size: few; J gene: TRBJ2-3; D gene: TRBD1; V gene: TRBV5-1; CDR3 protein: CASSLAIDRVGDTQYF; CDR3 DNA: TGCGCCAGCAGCTTGGCCATCGACAGGGTCGGAGATACGCAGTATTTT
clone size: few; J gene: TRBJ1-5; D gene: NA; V gene: TRBV7-6; CDR3 protein: CASSLRGGEGPNQPQHF; CDR3 DNA: TGTGCCAGCAGCCTACGCGGGGGGGAGGGCCCCAATCAGCCCCAGCATTTT
clone size: NA; J gene: TRBJ1-5; D gene: NA; V gene: TRBV4-1; CDR3 protein: CASSQKPGGQDQPQHF; CDR3 DNA: TGCGCCAGCAGCCAAAAACCTGGGGGGCAGGATCAGCCCCAGCATTTT
clone size: NA; J gene: TRBJ2-3; D gene: NA; V gene: TRBV7-7; CDR3 protein: CASSLGKGTDTQYF; CDR3 DNA: TGTGCTAGCAGTTTAGGGAAGGGGACAGATACGCAGTATTTT
clone size: NA; J gene: TRBJ2-3; D gene: TRBD1; V gene: TRBV2; CDR3 protein: CASRITGAFSPDTQYF; CDR3 DNA: TGTGCCAGCAGGATAACAGGGGCTTTTTCTCCAGATACGCAGTATTTT
clone size: few; J gene: TRBJ2-2; D gene: TRBD1; V gene: TRBV15; CDR3 protein: CATSGRDRNTGELFF; CDR3 DNA: TGTGCCACCAGCGGCCGGGACAGGAACACCGGGGAGCTGTTTTTT
clone size: NA; J gene: TRBJ2-7; D gene: TRBD2; V gene: TRBV20-1; CDR3 protein: CSARDSGLVSYEQYF; CDR3 DNA: TGCAGTGCTAGAGACTCAGGACTAGTCTCCTACGAGCAGTACTTC
clone size: few; J gene: TRBJ2-7; D gene: NA; V gene: TRBV3-1; CDR3 protein: CASSQTMNYEQYF; CDR3 DNA: TGTGCCAGCAGCCAAACTATGAACTACGAGCAGTACTTC
clone size: NA; J gene: TRBJ2-1; D gene: TRBD1; V gene: TRBV2; CDR3 protein: CASSKHYDRGDCNEQFF; CDR3 DNA: TGTGCCAGCAGTAAACATTACGACAGGGGAGATTGCAATGAGCAGTTCTTC
clone size: NA; J gene: TRBJ2-4; D gene: TRBD1; V gene: TRBV12-3/TRBV12-4; CDR3 protein: CASSLSAGGTIQYF; CDR3 DNA: TGTGCCAGCAGTTTATCGGCAGGGGGCACCATTCAGTACTTC
clone size: few; J gene: TRBJ2-7; D gene: TRBD2; V gene: TRBV20-1; CDR3 protein: CSATLLARLRTYEQYF; CDR3 DNA: TGCAGTGCTACCTTACTAGCGAGATTACGAACCTACGAGCAGTACTTC